This T cell receptor beta chain was profiled in a study of T cells after yellow fever vaccination. This clonotype has only a few counts. TCRdb re-called the 5' RACE reads with MiXCR, one entry per CDR3 protein. In the table there are about 320,000 distinct CDR3 sequences, 9.5% to 12% of which are singletons. Germline V gene lookup returns CDR1 MGHRA and CDR2 YSYEKL. V was cut by 1 base and J by 3 bases, with 6 bases left in between. CDR3 size: 13 residues. The origin of this receptor is a man between 18 and 29 years old who received the YFV17D yellow fever vaccine. Sequencing was performed on CD4+ T cells sorted from PBMCs, taken 45 days after the yellow fever booster vaccination. The genes are TRBV4-1 and TRBJ2-5; D ambiguous. This CDR3 reads CASSQGPEETQYF. The CDR3 coding sequence is TGCGCCAGCAGCCAAGGGCCAGAAGAGACCCAGTACTTC.